Each of the 14 T cell receptor beta chains below was sequenced from the same sample in a study of cytomegalovirus exposure and HLA in healthy donors. Both 60 Vbeta primers and 13 Jbeta primers went into the PCR. Clones were sequenced by immunoSEQ multiplex PCR, and TCRdb holds only the in-frame ones, with some missing. This sample's table reports tens of thousands of clones. The sequencing input was PBMCs. The source of these receptors is a woman in her thirties or forties in good health and CMV-seronegative.

This rearrangement joins TRBV19 to TRBJ1-2, with 7 positions matching TRBD1. Germline values: CDR1 LNHDA, CDR2 SQIVND (reference sequence). The CDR3 has 13 residues. V gave up 7 bases and J gave up 2 bases; unmatched junction bases: 4. CDR3 in DNA: TGTGCCAGTACCCTACAGGGGAACTATGGCTACACCTTC. It codes for CASTLQGNYGYTF.

CDR3 DNA sequence: TGTGCCAGCAACCCGGACTGGAACACCGGGGAGCTGTTTTTT. This gives the protein CASNPDWNTGELFF. This chain connects TRBV2 to TRBJ2-2; possible D gene TRBD2, 5 bases. V was clipped by 7 bases and J by 1 base, with 10 bases between them. Germline V CDR1 and CDR2: SNHLY, FYNNEI. The CDR3 sequence is 14 residues long.

The rearrangement joins TRBV7-2 to TRBJ2-7; D not resolved. The CDR3 runs 11 residues. V was cut by 8 bases and J by 2 bases, with 7 bases left in between. The germline gives CDR1 SGHTA, CDR2 FQGNSA. The CDR3 region has the DNA TGTGCCAGCGGCAAGACCTACGAGCAGTACTTC. This codes for CASGKTYEQYF.

This chain joins TRBV28 and TRBJ2-2, with 12 nucleotides matching TRBD2. CDR1 is MDHEN, CDR2 SYDVKM, per germline. This CDR3 comprises 17 residues. The V gene end was trimmed by 6 bases and the J gene end by 5 bases; junction bases not matched to a gene: 10. The CDR3: CASRFGGLAGFTGELFF. The CDR3 bases are TGTGCCAGCAGGTTCGGTGGACTAGCGGGATTTACCGGGGAGCTGTTTTTT. The variable domain in full, with the rest retrieved from reference TRBV28 and TRBJ2-2, is DVKVTQSSRYLVKRTGEKVFLECVQDMDHENMFWYRQDPGLGLRLIYFSYDVKMKEKGDIPEGYSVSREKKERFSLILESASTNQTSMYLCASRFGGLAGFTGELFFGEGSRLTVL.

The CDR3 protein is CASSKGGAGQPQHF. The CDR3 nucleotides read TGTGCCAGCAGTAAGGGGGGGGCGGGTCAGCCCCAGCATTTT. This chain connects TRBV27 to TRBJ1-5; maybe TRBD1 (6 bases). The CDR3 covers 14 residues. V dropped 5 bases and J dropped 6 bases, with 14 bases sitting between them. Looked up from germline, CDR1 is MNHEY and CDR2 is SMNVEV (reference sequence).

The chain uses TRBV18 and TRBJ1-2; D unresolved. The CDR3 spans 13 residues. Germline lookup yields CDR1 KGHSH and CDR2 LQKENI. The germline V and J ends were trimmed by 2 bases and 2 bases, with 6 bases remaining between them. This chain's CDR3 is CASSPDGNYGYTF. In DNA, the CDR3 is TGTGCCAGCTCACCAGACGGGAACTATGGCTACACCTTC.

The chain carries TRBV6-5 and TRBJ2-1; TRBD2 agrees at 7 bases. This CDR3 has 16 amino acids. Losses at the gene ends were 2 bases for V and 4 bases for J; bases not matched to a gene: 8. CDR1 is MNHEY and CDR2 is SVGAGI in the germline V gene. The CDR3 protein is CASSYTPSGAYNEQFF. The CDR3 nucleotides are TGTGCCAGCAGTTACACCCCTAGCGGAGCTTACAATGAGCAGTTCTTC.

The chain employs TRBV30 and TRBJ2-5; TRBD2 matches 8 bases. The CDR3 is 16 amino acids. The germline gives CDR1 GTSNPN, CDR2 SVGIG (reference sequence). The V gene end was trimmed by 3 bases and the J gene end by 6 bases; junction bases not matched to a gene: 15. CDR3 protein: CAWSETQGLVGKTQYF. The CDR3 DNA sequence: TGTGCCTGGAGCGAAACCCAGGGACTAGTTGGCAAGACCCAGTACTTC.

The V gene is TRBV19, the J gene TRBJ2-7; D possibly corresponds to TRBD1 (6 bases). Looked up from germline, CDR1 is LNHDA and CDR2 is SQIVND (reference sequence). The V end was cut by 5 bases, the J end by 6 bases, with 17 bases between. CDR3 length: 14 residues. The CDR3 region is CASSVRQGIGEQYF. The CDR3 region has the DNA TGTGCCAGTAGTGTTCGTCAGGGGATAGGCGAGCAGTACTTC.

The chain links TRBV30 to TRBJ2-2; unclear D gene. The CDR3 has 14 amino acids. The V end lost 2 bases, the J end lost 5 bases, and 12 bases lay between the germline ends. CDR1 is GTSNPN, CDR2 SVGIG, per germline (reference sequence). CDR3 region: CAWSRGSRTGELFF. The CDR3 coding sequence is TGTGCCTGGAGTCGAGGTAGCCGAACCGGGGAGCTGTTTTTT.

This chain connects TRBV2 to TRBJ1-1, with a possible D match to TRBD1 (5 bases). The CDR3 sequence is 13 residues long. Germline V gene lookup returns CDR1 SNHLY and CDR2 FYNNEI. The V end lost 7 bases, the J end lost 6 bases, and 15 bases lay between the germline ends. CDR3 region: CASIQGSVSEAFF. The CDR3 DNA reads TGTGCCAGCATCCAGGGTTCCGTCTCTGAAGCTTTCTTT. Based on the CDR3 plus reference TRBV2 and TRBJ1-1, the full variable domain is EPEVTQTPSHQVTQMGQEVILRCVPISNHLYFYWYRQILGQKVEFLVSFYNNEISEKSEIFDDQFSVERPDGSNFTLKIRSTKLEDSAMYFCASIQGSVSEAFFGQGTRLTVV.

V usage is TRBV5-6 and J usage is TRBJ1-2, with D possibly matching TRBD1 (6 bases). In germline, CDR1 is SGHDT, CDR2 YYEEEE. The V gene lost 2 bases and the J gene lost 5 bases, with 10 bases spanning the gap. This CDR3 has 13 residues. CDR3 region: CASSFGTSYGYTF. In DNA, the CDR3 is TGTGCCAGCAGCTTTGGGACATCTTATGGCTACACCTTC.

The chain carries TRBV7-9 and TRBJ1-2; perhaps TRBD1 as D (5 bases). CDR3 length equals 12 residues. Germline V CDR1 and CDR2: SEHNR, FQNEAQ (reference sequence). Trimming cost V 6 bases and J 8 bases, with 13 bases left between them. The CDR3 nucleotides read TGTGCCAGCAGTCCGGGGGTACGGGGCTACACCTTC. It yields the protein CASSPGVRGYTF. Full variable domain (remainder filled in from reference TRBV7-9 and TRBJ1-2): DTGVSQNPRHKITKRGQNVTFRCDPISEHNRLYWYRQTLGQGPEFLTYFQNEAQLEKSRLLSDRFSAERPKGSFSTLEIQRTEQGDSAMYLCASSPGVRGYTFGSGTRLTVV.

The chain uses TRBV18 and TRBJ2-5; TRBD1 aligns across 9 bases. J lost 0 bases, V lost 6 bases, and 11 bases had no gene match. This CDR3 is built from 17 residues. Per germline, CDR1 KGHSH and CDR2 LQKENI. The CDR3 loop is CASSPLGTGMYQETQYF. CDR3 coding DNA: TGTGCCAGCTCGCCTCTCGGGACAGGGATGTACCAAGAGACCCAGTACTTC.